The text below deals with one T cell receptor (beta chain). This sample is drawn from a study of blood T cell repertoires in COVID-19. Assay: immunoSEQ multiplex PCR; the TCRdb copy retains only in-frame clones and omits some. The table has 150,000 to 200,000 clones, roughly nine tenths seen once. The CDR3 runs to 13 residues. Trimming took 5 bases from V and 5 from J, leaving 12 bases between them. Per the germline V gene, CDR1 is MDHEN and CDR2 is SYDVKM. The clonotype comes from a man between 65 and 85 years old with active or convalescent COVID-19. V gene TRBV28 combines with J gene TRBJ2-5; D is undetermined. Source material: peripheral blood. The CDR3 DNA sequence: TGTGCCAGCAGTCCAAATATCGGGGAGACCCAGTACTTC. Its protein is CASSPNIGETQYF.